The next 27 T cell receptor beta chains were all read from a single sample in a study of blood T cell repertoires in COVID-19. The table came from immunoSEQ multiplex PCR; TCRdb's copy has only in-frame clones and leaves some out. The sample carries some 200,000 clones, around 83% recorded once. The specimen sequenced was peripheral blood. Receptor source: a woman aged 40 to 50 with acute or convalescent COVID-19.

The chain uses TRBV28 and TRBJ2-1; 7 bases align to TRBD1. Losses at the gene ends were 2 bases for V and 1 base for J; bases not matched to a gene: 11. The CDR3 runs 18 residues. Germline assignment: CDR1 MDHEN and CDR2 SYDVKM. The CDR3 reads CASSLTGNLGQSYNEQFF. The CDR3 DNA follows: TGTGCCAGCAGTTTAACCGGGAACTTGGGACAGTCCTACAATGAGCAGTTCTTC.

This clone was counted a single time. The rearrangement uses TRBV19 and TRBJ2-1; maybe TRBD2 (6 bases). This CDR3 has 13 residues. The ends were cut back, 4 bases at V and 3 bases at J, with 7 bases in the middle. Germline-derived CDR1 and CDR2 are LNHDA and SQIVND (reference sequence). CDR3 nucleotide sequence: TGTGCCAGTAGTAGGGGACTCTACAATGAGCAGTTCTTC. Protein sequence: CASSRGLYNEQFF.

The CDR3 reads CASSYLRDRGNYGYTF. In DNA, the CDR3 is TGTGCCAGCAGTTATCTCCGGGACAGGGGAAACTATGGCTACACCTTC. V gene TRBV6-5 combines with J gene TRBJ1-2, with 10 bases matching TRBD1. Germline CDR1 MNHEY, CDR2 SVGAGI. The CDR3 consists of 16 residues. The V gene end was trimmed by 3 bases and the J gene end by 2 bases; junction bases not matched to a gene: 6.

The chain is built from TRBV27 and TRBJ2-7; 7 nucleotides align to TRBD2. The V and J ends lost 8 bases and 3 bases, in that order; junction bases with no gene match: 7. Germline CDR1 reads MNHEY; CDR2 reads SMNVEV (reference sequence). The CDR3 runs to 13 residues. The CDR3 DNA is TGTGCCAGCTCCCCCGGGACTATCTACGAGCAGTACTTC. It yields the protein CASSPGTIYEQYF.

V usage is TRBV2 and J usage is TRBJ2-1, with 9 nucleotides matching TRBD2. Per germline, CDR1 SNHLY and CDR2 FYNNEI. This CDR3 comprises 14 residues. V dropped 8 bases and J dropped 5; count of bases not matched to a gene: 7. The CDR3 here is CASVRLAENNEQFF. The DNA for the CDR3 is TGTGCCAGCGTCAGACTAGCGGAAAACAATGAGCAGTTCTTC.

The chain uses TRBV7-2 and TRBJ1-2; D call uncertain. The CDR3 totals 15 residues. The germline gives CDR1 SGHTA, CDR2 FQGNSA. The V and J ends lost 5 bases and 0 bases respectively, with 13 bases between them. The DNA for the CDR3 is TGTGCCAGCAGCCTAGATCCAGAACCTAACTATGGCTACACCTTC. Its translation: CASSLDPEPNYGYTF.

This chain connects TRBV16 to TRBJ1-5, with D perhaps TRBD1 (5 bases). CDR1 and CDR2 from the germline V gene are KGHSY and FQNENV. The CDR3 contains 13 residues. With 8 bases removed from V and 3 bases from J, the gap between germline ends came to 11 bases. CDR3 sequence: CASGDSHNQPQHF. The DNA for the CDR3 is TGTGCCAGCGGAGACAGCCACAATCAGCCCCAGCATTTT.

The chain has TRBV7-9 and TRBJ1-1, with D perhaps matching TRBD1 (5 bases). This CDR3 region has 14 residues. Germline CDR1 SEHNR, CDR2 FQNEAQ (reference sequence). Between the trimmed V and J ends, which lost 3 bases and 7 bases, there was a span of 15 bases. CDR3 in amino acids: CASSFPDARDEAFF. In DNA, the CDR3 is TGTGCCAGCAGCTTTCCCGACGCCAGGGATGAAGCTTTCTTT.

On this clone itself: At one end the junction does not follow the germline gene, possibly because of a read error. J is TRBJ2-2 and V is TRBV7-6; 7 bases agree with TRBD1. From germline, CDR1 is SGHVS and CDR2 FNYEAQ. The CDR3 has 16 residues. CDR3 DNA sequence: TGTGCCAGCCGCTTCTGGGACAGCGCGAACACCGGGGAGCTGTTTTTT. Its translation is CASRFWDSANTGELFF.

The rearrangement joins TRBV20-1 to TRBJ2-3, with D tentatively TRBD1 or TRBD2 (6 bases each). The germline V and J ends were trimmed by 3 bases and 2 bases, with 12 bases remaining between them. The CDR3 length is 14 residues. In germline, CDR1 is DFQATT, CDR2 SNEGSKA (reference sequence). The CDR3 DNA sequence: TGCAGTGCTAGTGGGGGGCCCACCACAGATACGCAGTATTTT. It encodes CSASGGPTTDTQYF.

V usage is TRBV7-2 and J usage is TRBJ1-1; no definite D call. Germline assignment: CDR1 SGHTA and CDR2 FQGNSA. The CDR3 loop spans 13 amino acids. The V end was cut by 5 bases, the J end by 3 bases, with 10 bases between. This CDR3 reads CASSRWSDTEAFF. The CDR3 DNA is TGTGCCAGCAGCCGGTGGAGTGACACTGAAGCTTTCTTT.

This clone came up a few times. V is TRBV5-1 and J is TRBJ2-5, with D possibly TRBD1 on 6 matching bases. Trimming pared 5 bases from V and 2 bases from J, leaving 10 bases between. The CDR3 covers 13 residues. The V gene's germline CDR1 is SGHRS and CDR2 YFSETQ. Written as DNA, the CDR3 is TGCGCCAGCAGGCGGACAGAACAAGAGACCCAGTACTTC. The encoded protein is CASRRTEQETQYF. The complete variable domain, with remaining parts taken from reference TRBV5-1 and TRBJ2-5, reads KAGVTQTPRYLIKTRGQQVTLSCSPISGHRSVSWYQQTPGQGLQFLFEYFSETQRNKGNFPGRFSGRQFSNSRSEMNVSTLELGDSALYLCASRRTEQETQYFGPGTRLLVL.

This clone was observed a few times. In DNA, the CDR3 is TGTGCCAGCAGCTTAAACTATGGTGCATCTGATACGCAGTATTTT. This sequence encodes CASSLNYGASDTQYF. V and J are TRBV7-2 and TRBJ2-3; no clear D gene. Trimming pared 2 bases from V and 6 bases from J, leaving 15 bases between. The CDR3 has 15 residues. The V gene's germline CDR1 is SGHTA and CDR2 FQGNSA.

This rearrangement joins TRBV1 to TRBJ2-1; TRBD2 reflects the table's D call only, with no check against the DNA. TRBV1 is annotated as a pseudogene. This CDR3 region has 15 residues. This CDR3 is CTSSLLAGLYNEQFF. The CDR3 DNA follows: TGCACCAGCAGCCTCCTAGCGGGGCTCTACAATGAGCAGTTCTTC.

CDR3 in amino acids: CASSHTAGPYYEQYF. DNA for the CDR3: TGTGCCAGCAGCCACACCGCAGGGCCTTATTACGAGCAGTACTTC. V and J are TRBV7-2 and TRBJ2-7; weak D call: TRBD1 (5 bases). Looked up from germline, CDR1 is SGHTA and CDR2 is FQGNSA. The CDR3 length is 15 residues. Trimming took off 5 bases at V and 4 bases at J, with 18 bases between the two ends.

The rearrangement joins TRBV2 to TRBJ1-1; D may be TRBD1 (6 bases). Germline-derived CDR1 and CDR2 are SNHLY and FYNNEI. This CDR3 is 13 amino acids long. With 3 bases removed from V and 9 bases from J, the gap between germline ends came to 14 bases. CDR3 nucleotides: TGTGCCAGCAGTGACCCCCGACAGGAGAAAGCTTTCTTT. It encodes CASSDPRQEKAFF.

The chain joins TRBV7-2 to TRBJ2-3; 8 positions match TRBD2. The CDR3 runs to 12 residues. The V gene's germline CDR1 is SGHTA and CDR2 FQGNSA. V shed 5 bases, J shed 11 bases, and the junction held 6 bases outside the gene matches. The CDR3 is CASSPAGGGQYF. CDR3 nucleotides: TGTGCCAGCAGCCCGGCCGGGGGGGGGCAGTATTTT.

This chain links TRBV7-9 with TRBJ2-5; 11 positions match TRBD2. Germline V gene data show CDR1 as SEHNR and CDR2 as FQNEAQ (reference sequence). Unmatched junction bases numbered 9, after V lost 5 bases and J lost 4 bases. The CDR3 is made up of 16 amino acids. Written as DNA, the CDR3 is TGTGCCAGCAGCCCGGGGACTAGCGGAGAGGGAGAGACCCAGTACTTC. Protein: CASSPGTSGEGETQYF.

The chain has TRBV5-1 and TRBJ2-1; TRBD1 matches 8 bases. Germline CDR1 reads SGHRS; CDR2 reads YFSETQ. The CDR3 runs to 14 residues. After removal of 0 bases from V and 8 bases from J, the junction contained 4 bases not matched to a gene. CDR3 nucleotide sequence: TGCGCCAGCAGCTTGGAGGACAGGGTCCATGAGCAGTTCTTC. It codes for CASSLEDRVHEQFF.

The J gene is TRBJ1-5, the V gene TRBV4-1; 9 bases agree with TRBD1. Unmatched junction bases numbered 7, after V lost 0 bases and J lost 1 base. Per germline, CDR1 MGHRA and CDR2 YSYEKL. This CDR3 contains 18 residues. The CDR3 DNA follows: TGCGCCAGCAGCCAAGAGGGGGACAGGGAACACAGCAATCAGCCCCAGCATTTT. This sequence encodes CASSQEGDREHSNQPQHF.

The rearrangement joins TRBV29-1 to TRBJ1-1, with no clear D. The V and J ends lost 4 bases and 4 bases respectively, with 10 bases between them. This CDR3 comprises 12 residues. Germline CDR1 SQVTM, CDR2 ANQGSEA. The CDR3 sequence is CSVGQLATEAFF. CDR3 sequence (DNA): TGCAGCGTTGGGCAGTTGGCCACTGAAGCTTTCTTT.

V and J are TRBV19 and TRBJ1-5; TRBD1 matches 7 bases. Germline-derived CDR1 and CDR2 are LNHDA and SQIVND (reference sequence). CDR3 length: 19 residues. V lost 3 bases to trimming and J lost 1 base; unmatched junction nucleotides: 15. The CDR3 DNA is TGTGCCAGTAGTATCTTTGGGGTCGTAGGGGGCGGAAGCAATCAGCCCCAGCATTTT. Translation: CASSIFGVVGGGSNQPQHF.

The genes are TRBV4-1 and TRBJ2-7; 7 bases line up with TRBD2. Trimming cost V 1 base and J 5 bases; bases outside gene matches: 8. CDR3 size: 15 residues. Germline CDR1 MGHRA, CDR2 YSYEKL. CDR3 bases: TGCGCCAGCAGCCAAGTGGGCGGGAGCCCCCACGAGCAGTACTTC. It translates to CASSQVGGSPHEQYF.

The chain combines TRBV18 with TRBJ1-2; 7 positions agree with TRBD1. J gave up 1 base and V 3 bases, and 5 bases lay outside the gene matches. CDR3 length equals 15 residues. Germline values: CDR1 KGHSH, CDR2 LQKENI. For the CDR3, the DNA is TGTGCCAGCTCACCCGCGACAGGGATTAACTATGGCTACACCTTC. Its protein product is CASSPATGINYGYTF.

The chain combines TRBV5-4 with TRBJ2-4; 8 bases fit TRBD1. V shed 0 bases, J shed 9 bases, and the junction held 11 bases outside the gene matches. Germline V CDR1 and CDR2: SGHNT, YYREEE (reference sequence). The CDR3 covers 16 residues. The CDR3 DNA sequence: TGTGCCAGCAGCTTGGTACAGGGGGTTGCTCAGGGCATTCAGTACTTC. This translates into CASSLVQGVAQGIQYF.

Only one count was recorded for this clone. The chain joins TRBV6-5 to TRBJ2-5, with D possibly matching TRBD2 (6 bases). Germline values: CDR1 MNHEY, CDR2 SVGAGI. V was trimmed by 8 bases and J by 5 bases, leaving 21 bases between them. The CDR3 has 15 residues. CDR3 in DNA: TGTGCCAGCCGAACCACTGGACTATTCGACGAGACCCAGTACTTC. Encoded protein: CASRTTGLFDETQYF.

V is TRBV30 and J is TRBJ1-1; 8 bases are a match to TRBD1. Losses at the gene ends were 2 bases for V and 5 bases for J; bases not matched to a gene: 7. Germline lookup yields CDR1 GTSNPN and CDR2 SVGIG (reference sequence). The CDR3 consists of 14 residues. As DNA, the CDR3 is TGTGCCTGGAGTCGGAGGACAGGGTTAACTGAAGCTTTCTTT. The encoded protein is CAWSRRTGLTEAFF. Supplemented by reference TRBV30 and TRBJ1-1, the full variable domain reads SQTIHQWPATLVQPVGSPLSLECTVEGTSNPNLYWYRQAAGRGLQLLFYSVGIGQISSEVPQNLSASRPQDRQFILSSKKLLLSDSGFYLCAWSRRTGLTEAFFGQGTRLTVV.